This TCR beta chain was documented in a study of blood T cell repertoires in COVID-19. Germline-derived CDR1 and CDR2 are MDHEN and SYDVKM. The CDR3 loop spans 14 amino acids. V shed 5 bases, J shed 7 bases, and the junction held 9 bases outside the gene matches. Clones were read by immunoSEQ multiplex PCR, and TCRdb kept only the in-frame ones, dropping some. The sample has 140,000 or so clones, approximately 80% seen once. This chain joins TRBV28 and TRBJ1-2; TRBD1 matches 8 bases. The sequence derives from a woman aged 55-70 years with acute or convalescent COVID-19. Sequencing was performed on peripheral blood. This CDR3 reads CASSPTGDGSGYTF. As DNA, the CDR3 is TGTGCCAGCAGTCCGACAGGGGACGGTTCTGGCTACACCTTC.